This TCR beta chain was observed in a study of OX40 agonist ivuxolimab in advanced cancers. Germline CDR1 reads SGDLS; CDR2 reads YYNGEE. The CDR3 loop spans 11 amino acids. Between the trimmed V and J ends, which lost 2 bases and 9 bases, there was a span of 8 bases. Libraries were prepared by immunoSEQ multiplex PCR; TCRdb keeps only in-frame clonotypes and omits some of them. The sample has tens of thousands of clones, approximately 81% seen once. Blood specimens came from baseline, cycle 4 day 1, and cycle 7 day 1. The sample in question was CD4+ or CD8+ T cells sorted from blood, obtained in a trial of the OX40 agonist ivuxolimab. This receptor was obtained from an adult with an advanced solid tumor such as melanoma, head and neck, liver or kidney cancer. This chain uses TRBV9 with TRBJ1-2, with a weak D call TRBD1 (6 bases). The CDR3 here is CASSVRGSYTF. CDR3 DNA: TGTGCCAGCAGCGTGAGGGGGAGCTACACCTTC.